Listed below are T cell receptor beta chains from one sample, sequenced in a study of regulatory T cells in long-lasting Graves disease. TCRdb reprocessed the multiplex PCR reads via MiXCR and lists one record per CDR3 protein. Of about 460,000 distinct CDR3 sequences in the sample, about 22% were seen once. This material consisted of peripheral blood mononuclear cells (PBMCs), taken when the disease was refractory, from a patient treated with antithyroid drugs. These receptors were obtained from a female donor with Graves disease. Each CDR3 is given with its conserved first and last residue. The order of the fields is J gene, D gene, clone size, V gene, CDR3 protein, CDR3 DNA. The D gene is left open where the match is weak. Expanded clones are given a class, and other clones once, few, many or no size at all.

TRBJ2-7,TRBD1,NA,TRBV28,CASSWRDRGSYEQYF,TGTGCCAGCAGCTGGAGGGACAGGGGATCCTACGAGCAGTACTTC
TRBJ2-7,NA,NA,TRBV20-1,CSARSPLASVYEQYF,TGCAGTGCTAGATCGCCGTTAGCATCCGTCTACGAGCAGTACTTC
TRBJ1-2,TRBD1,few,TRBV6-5,CASSYGSRDRALYGYTF,TGTGCCAGCAGTTACGGATCCCGGGACAGGGCCCTCTATGGCTACACCTTC
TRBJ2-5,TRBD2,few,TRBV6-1,CASRLGWDYRETQYF,TGTGCCAGCAGGTTAGGTTGGGACTATCGAGAGACCCAGTACTTC
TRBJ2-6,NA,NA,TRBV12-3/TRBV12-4,CASSPETDGPWANVLTF,TGTGCCAGCAGCCCAGAGACAGACGGACCCTGGGCCAACGTCCTGACTTTC
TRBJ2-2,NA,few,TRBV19,CASQAAAHLSGELFF,TGTGCCAGCCAGGCCGCGGCGCATTTATCCGGGGAGCTGTTTTTT
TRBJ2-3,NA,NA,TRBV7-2,CASSLGGGPTDTQYF,TGTGCCAGCAGCTTAGGAGGGGGACCCACAGATACGCAGTATTTT
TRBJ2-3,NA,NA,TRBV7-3,CASSLAGSSTDTQYF,TGTGCCAGCAGCTTAGCAGGTTCTAGCACAGATACGCAGTATTTT
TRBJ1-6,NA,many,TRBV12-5,CASGFEDSPLHF,TGTGCTAGTGGTTTCGAGGATTCACCCCTCCACTTT
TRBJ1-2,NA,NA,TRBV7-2,CASSPLGGPKFYGYTF,TGTGCCAGCAGCCCTCTGGGGGGCCCGAAGTTTTATGGCTACACCTTC
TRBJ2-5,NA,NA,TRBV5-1,CASSLLEQETQYF,TGCGCCAGCAGCTTACTAGAACAAGAGACCCAGTACTTC
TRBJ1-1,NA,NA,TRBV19,CASSPSLGDLTQAFF,TGTGCCAGTAGTCCGTCATTAGGAGACTTAACCCAAGCTTTCTTT
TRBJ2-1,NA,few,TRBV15,CATSRAATRIYEQFF,TGTGCCACCTCGCGAGCCGCGACAAGAATCTATGAGCAGTTCTTC
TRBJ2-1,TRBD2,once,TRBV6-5,CASSYSGLVNEQFF,TGTGCCAGCAGTTACTCGGGACTAGTGAATGAGCAGTTCTTC
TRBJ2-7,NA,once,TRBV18,CASSLPAEQYF,TGTGCCAGCTCACTACCCGCCGAGCAGTACTTC
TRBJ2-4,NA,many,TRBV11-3,CASSKADVKNIQYF,TGTGCCAGCAGTAAAGCGGATGTCAAAAACATTCAGTACTTC